This TCR beta chain was observed in a study of sequential checkpoint blockade in melanoma. Only in-frame clones appear in the TCRdb table, and some are missing; sequencing was by immunoSEQ multiplex PCR. The table has about 12,000 clones, roughly 85% seen once; the top ten hold about 50%. Described treatment: randomized to nivolumab then ipilimumab (arm A) or the reverse (arm B). Sorted cells were live CD3+CD8+, lacking CD19 and CD56, from PBMCs. This clone was seen only a few times. The TCR was taken from a human donor with melanoma. The specimen comprised CD8+ T cells sorted from blood (inferred from file names), sampled from a patient given nivolumab and ipilimumab in sequence.

The CDR3 nucleotides are TGTGCCAGCTCACCTCAGCGGGAGCTCTACAATGAGCAGTTCTTC. It encodes CASSPQRELYNEQFF. This chain uses TRBV18 with TRBJ2-1, with 8 bases lining up with TRBD2. CDR1 KGHSH and CDR2 LQKENI come from the germline V gene. The V gene end was trimmed by 3 bases and the J gene end by 3 bases; junction bases not matched to a gene: 4. The CDR3 runs to 15 residues.